A selection of T cell receptor beta chains follows, all from one sample in a study of somatic mutations in cytotoxic T cells in rheumatoid arthritis. The assay was immunoSEQ multiplex PCR, and TCRdb's table has in-frame clones only and misses some. In the table there are about 4,200 clones, 72% of which are singletons. The sequenced sample was CD8+ T cells sorted from blood. These receptors came from an adult with rheumatoid arthritis. CDR3s include the opening cysteine and the closing phenylalanine or tryptophan. A D gene is named only where the DNA matches it firmly. Part of the rows lack a size; the others show once, few, many or a class for expanded clones.

-	TRBV5-4	-	TRBJ1-5	CASSQGPGKPQHF	TGTGCCAGCAGTCAAGGGCCCGGGAAGCCCCAGCATTTT
-	TRBV9	-	TRBJ1-5	CASSAGFGNQPQHF	TGTGCCAGCAGCGCAGGGTTTGGGAATCAGCCCCAGCATTTT
-	TRBV16	-	TRBJ1-2	CASSHPDRNYGYTF	TGTGCCAGCAGCCATCCGGACAGAAACTATGGCTACACCTTC
-	TRBV29-1	-	TRBJ2-7	CSVAGGRPPQEQYF	TGCAGCGTTGCTGGGGGGAGACCTCCTCAGGAGCAGTACTTC
-	TRBV7-9	-	TRBJ2-5	CASSLAGIGGETQYF	TGTGCCAGCAGCTTAGCCGGGATAGGGGGAGAGACCCAGTACTTC
-	TRBV4-2	few	TRBJ1-1	CASSQSRGTEAFF	TGTGCCAGCAGCCAAAGCCGAGGGACTGAAGCTTTCTTT
-	TRBV27	-	TRBJ2-3	CASQSIEDTQYF	TGTGCCAGCCAATCTATTGAGGATACGCAGTATTTT
-	TRBV7-8	-	TRBJ2-3	CASSLARVAFPRWGETDTQYF	TGTGCCAGCAGCTTAGCGCGGGTAGCTTTCCCTCGGTGGGGGGAAACAGATACGCAGTATTTT
-	TRBV11-2	-	TRBJ2-1	CASSNTSPYNEQFF	TGTGCCAGCAGCAACACTAGTCCCTACAATGAGCAGTTCTTC
-	TRBV27	-	TRBJ1-1	CASSLGSLPRSTEAFF	TGTGCCAGCAGTTTAGGGTCCCTGCCGCGGTCCACTGAAGCTTTCTTT
TRBD1	TRBV14	-	TRBJ2-1	CASSSRQGAENEQFF	TGTGCCAGCAGCTCGCGACAGGGGGCGGAGAATGAGCAGTTCTTC
TRBD1	TRBV9	-	TRBJ1-3	CASSGGGAGTVFRNTIYF	TGTGCCAGCAGCGGCGGGGGTGCCGGGACAGTATTCAGAAACACCATATATTTT
-	TRBV5-8	once	TRBJ2-1	CASSWTWVIAYNEQFF	TGTGCCAGCAGCTGGACCTGGGTAATCGCCTACAATGAGCAGTTCTTC
TRBD1	TRBV4-2	few	TRBJ1-1	CASSRETGTVNTEAFF	TGTGCCAGCAGCCGCGAAACCGGGACAGTGAACACTGAAGCTTTCTTT
-	TRBV19	-	TRBJ2-1	CASSAPGGHYNEQFF	TGTGCCAGTAGCGCCCCCGGGGGACACTACAATGAGCAGTTCTTC
-	TRBV5-8	-	TRBJ2-7	CASSLALTGTGYEQYF	TGTGCCAGCAGCTTGGCCCTTACAGGGACTGGCTACGAGCAGTACTTC
-	TRBV5-4	-	TRBJ2-1	CASSLGRSNEQFF	TGTGCCAGCAGCTTGGGACGGTCCAATGAGCAGTTCTTC
-	TRBV7-9	-	TRBJ2-5	CASSPLEWAGQGETQYF	TGTGCCAGCAGCCCCTTGGAGTGGGCGGGTCAGGGTGAGACCCAGTACTTC
-	TRBV7-9	few	TRBJ1-6	CASSPGPSNSPLHF	TGTGCCAGCAGCCCTGGGCCCAGTAATTCACCCCTCCACTTT
TRBD2	TRBV9	-	TRBJ2-1	CASSVRGGGGPLYNEQFF	TGTGCCAGCAGCGTACGCGGCGGCGGGGGGCCCCTTTACAATGAGCAGTTCTTC
-	TRBV7-8	few	TRBJ2-3	CASSLLTRTDTQYF	TGTGCCAGCAGCCTTCTTACCCGCACAGATACGCAGTATTTT
-	TRBV19	few	TRBJ1-1	CASSIKGPNTEAFF	TGTGCCAGTAGTATAAAGGGGCCGAACACTGAAGCTTTCTTT
TRBD1	TRBV2	-	TRBJ1-4	CASREGASRTNEKLFF	TGTGCCAGCAGAGAGGGGGCGTCTCGAACTAATGAAAAACTGTTTTTT
-	TRBV5-1	-	TRBJ1-4	CASSGAGGYEKLFF	TGCGCCAGCAGCGGCGCCGGGGGGTATGAAAAACTGTTTTTT
-	TRBV4-1	-	TRBJ1-2	CASSHLGIYGYTF	TGCGCCAGCAGCCATCTGGGGATCTATGGCTACACCTTC
-	TRBV4-1	-	TRBJ1-1	CASRGIQSNTEAFF	TGCGCCAGCAGGGGAATCCAGTCGAACACTGAAGCTTTCTTT
-	TRBV4-3	-	TRBJ2-5	CASSQGAGLLQETQYF	TGCGCCAGCAGCCAAGGGGCGGGCCTGCTCCAAGAGACCCAGTACTTC
TRBD2	TRBV4-2	-	TRBJ2-3	CASSQGSGGGADTQYF	TGTGCCAGCAGCCAAGGGAGCGGGGGTGGCGCAGATACGCAGTATTTT
-	TRBV6-1	-	TRBJ2-1	CASGARDEQFF	TGTGCCAGCGGCGCGAGGGATGAGCAGTTCTTC
-	TRBV7-9	-	TRBJ2-7	CASSTGPWGEQYF	TGTGCCAGCAGTACGGGACCATGGGGCGAGCAGTACTTC
-	TRBV6-1	few	TRBJ1-5	CASSEATTGPYSNQPQHF	TGTGCCAGCAGTGAAGCAACCACAGGCCCATATAGCAATCAGCCCCAGCATTTT
-	TRBV4-3	-	TRBJ2-3	CASSGGARAADTQYF	TGCGCCAGCAGCGGGGGGGCCAGGGCCGCGGATACGCAGTATTTT
-	TRBV9	-	TRBJ2-7	CASSPTSTYEQYF	TGTGCCAGCAGCCCGACTAGTACCTACGAGCAGTACTTC
-	TRBV2	-	TRBJ1-6	CASSGPNSPLHF	TGTGCCAGCAGTGGCCCGAATTCACCCCTCCACTTT
-	TRBV19	-	TRBJ2-3	CASSIAATMSDTQYF	TGTGCCAGTAGTATAGCGGCGACTATGTCAGATACGCAGTATTTT
-	TRBV6-5	-	TRBJ2-1	CASSYGRTGEQFF	TGTGCCAGCAGTTACGGCCGGACGGGCGAGCAGTTCTTC
-	TRBV6-5	medium-sized	TRBJ1-6	CASMGGTYNSPLHF	TGTGCCAGCATGGGGGGAACCTATAATTCACCCCTCCACTTT
-	TRBV4-1	few	TRBJ2-5	CASSPGGSETQYF	TGCGCCAGCAGCCCTGGGGGTAGCGAGACCCAGTACTTC
-	TRBV2	large	TRBJ2-1	CASRGGGAGLGNEQFF	TGTGCCAGCAGGGGAGGTGGGGCGGGTTTGGGCAATGAGCAGTTCTTC
-	TRBV21-1	-	TRBJ1-5	CASSKRGRAPGGNQPQHF	TGTGCCAGCAGCAAACGGGGGAGGGCCCCAGGGGGCAATCAGCCCCAGCATTTT
-	TRBV2	-	TRBJ2-5	CASSDARQVEETQYF	TGTGCCAGCAGTGATGCTCGACAGGTAGAAGAGACCCAGTACTTC
-	TRBV21-1	-	TRBJ2-7	CASSYRVPSYEQYF	TGTGCCAGCAGCTACAGGGTCCCTTCCTACGAGCAGTACTTC
-	TRBV7-6	-	TRBJ1-4	CAGSSGVLDRNEKLFF	TGTGCCGGCAGCTCAGGGGTTTTGGACAGAAATGAAAAACTGTTTTTT
-	TRBV5-8	-	TRBJ1-2	CASSTGGRLYGYTF	TGTGCCAGCAGCACTGGGGGACGGCTCTATGGCTACACCTTC
TRBD1	TRBV11-2	-	TRBJ2-7	CASSLAPGQGSNEQYF	TGTGCCAGCAGCTTAGCTCCGGGACAGGGGAGCAACGAGCAGTACTTC
-	TRBV11-2	-	TRBJ1-4	CASSLNGIPNEKLFF	TGTGCCAGCAGCTTAAATGGGATTCCTAATGAAAAACTGTTTTTT
-	TRBV27	-	TRBJ1-5	CASSSPGVNQPQHF	TGTGCCAGCAGTTCACCAGGGGTCAATCAGCCCCAGCATTTT
-	TRBV9	-	TRBJ1-3	CASSPPTSSGNTIYF	TGTGCCAGCAGCCCCCCGACGAGCTCTGGAAACACCATATATTTT
-	TRBV7-8	-	TRBJ2-5	CASSLGLTRPIEGQETQYF	TGTGCCAGCAGCTTAGGCTTGACAAGACCTATAGAGGGCCAAGAGACCCAGTACTTC
TRBD1	TRBV14	few	TRBJ1-6	CASSQGTGGRSPLHF	TGTGCCAGCAGCCAGGGAACAGGGGGCAGATCACCCCTCCACTTT
-	TRBV27	few	TRBJ1-2	CASSDSFANYGYTF	TGTGCCAGCAGTGACAGCTTTGCTAACTATGGCTACACCTTC
-	TRBV5-1	-	TRBJ2-6	CASKGSSGANVLTF	TGCGCCAGCAAAGGGAGCTCTGGGGCCAACGTCCTGACTTTC
-	TRBV7-9	-	TRBJ2-2	CASSPPGELFF	TGTGCCAGCAGCCCACCCGGGGAGCTGTTTTTT
TRBD1	TRBV4-1	-	TRBJ2-2	CASSQVGTGITGELFF	TGCGCCAGCAGCCAAGTCGGGACAGGGATCACCGGGGAGCTGTTTTTT
-	TRBV7-8	-	TRBJ1-5	CASSLEEQGRYNQPQHF	TGTGCCAGCAGCTTAGAGGAGCAGGGGAGATACAATCAGCCCCAGCATTTT
TRBD1	TRBV5-1	-	TRBJ1-1	CASSYLGQGGNTEAFF	TGCGCCAGCAGTTATCTAGGACAGGGGGGGAACACTGAAGCTTTCTTT
TRBD2	TRBV9	-	TRBJ2-5	CASSTGLAGVETQYF	TGTGCCAGCAGCACAGGACTAGCGGGGGTAGAGACCCAGTACTTC
TRBD1	TRBV7-6	-	TRBJ2-1	CASSLPGQVASEQFF	TGTGCCAGCAGCTTACCGGGACAGGTGGCGAGTGAGCAGTTCTTC
-	TRBV9	-	TRBJ1-1	CASRGGVDTEAFF	TGTGCCAGCAGGGGGGGGGTCGACACTGAAGCTTTCTTT
-	TRBV4-2	-	TRBJ2-7	CASSWTDGNEQYF	TGTGCCAGCAGCTGGACAGACGGAAACGAGCAGTACTTC